This TCR beta chain was obtained from a study of human T cells and chemical hapten exposure. Study-wide context: Sensitization used 2% DPC on about 2 cm by about 2 cm upper inner arm skin.

Trimming removed 5 bases at V and 6 bases at J, with 16 bases between. The CDR3 has 14 residues. Germline V gives CDR1 MNHNY, CDR2 SVGAGI (reference sequence). One entry per CDR3 protein results from TCRdb running MiXCR on the RACE reads. The sample includes around 250,000 distinct CDR3 sequences, about 9.4% of them seen just once. Time point denoted: pre-sensitization, week 0. Treatment: therapeutic diphenylcyclopropenone sensitization with weekly scalp DPC. The sequencing here drew on whole blood, taken in connection with sensitization to the hapten diphenylcyclopropenone (DPC). The receptor was isolated from a woman in her thirties or forties with alopecia areata. Some clones in this sample may be carry-over from other donors' samples. The V and J genes are TRBV6-6 and TRBJ1-2; D is perhaps TRBD1 (6 bases). The CDR3 bases are TGTGCCAGCAGTCACCCCGAAGGACAGAATGGCTACACCTTC. Translating it yields CASSHPEGQNGYTF.